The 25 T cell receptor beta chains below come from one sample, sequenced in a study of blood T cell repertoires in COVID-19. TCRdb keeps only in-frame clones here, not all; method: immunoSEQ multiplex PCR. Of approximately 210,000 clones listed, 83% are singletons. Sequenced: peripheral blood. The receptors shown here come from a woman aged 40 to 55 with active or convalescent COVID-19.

The CDR3 nucleotides are TGTGCCAGCAGGGTAGTAGAGGCGCGTCTAGCTTTCTTT. Protein product: CASRVVEARLAFF. The chain carries TRBV6-5 and TRBJ1-1; no clear D. This CDR3 has 13 amino acids. Trimming took off 6 bases at V and 10 bases at J, with 18 bases between the two ends. The V gene's germline CDR1 is MNHEY and CDR2 SVGAGI.

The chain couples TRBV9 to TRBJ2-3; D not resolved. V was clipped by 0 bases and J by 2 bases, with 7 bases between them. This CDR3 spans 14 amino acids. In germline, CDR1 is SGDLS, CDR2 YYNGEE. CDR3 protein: CASSVASDTDTQYF. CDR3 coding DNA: TGTGCCAGCAGCGTAGCGTCAGACACAGATACGCAGTATTTT.

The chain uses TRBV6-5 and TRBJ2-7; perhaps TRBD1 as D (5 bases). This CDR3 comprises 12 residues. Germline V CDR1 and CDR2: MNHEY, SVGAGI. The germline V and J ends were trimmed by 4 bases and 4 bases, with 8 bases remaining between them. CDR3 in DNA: TGTGCCAGCAGTTCCCAGGGTTACGAGCAGTACTTC. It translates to CASSSQGYEQYF.

The CDR3: CASSYSYGAGGETQYF. The CDR3 bases are TGTGCCAGCAGTTACTCGTATGGCGCGGGGGGAGAGACCCAGTACTTC. The chain combines TRBV6-2 or TRBV6-3 with TRBJ2-5, with 8 bases that match TRBD2. Unmatched junction bases numbered 7, after V lost 0 bases and J lost 4 bases. The CDR3 totals 16 residues. The germline V gene encodes CDR1 MNHEY and CDR2 SVGEGT.

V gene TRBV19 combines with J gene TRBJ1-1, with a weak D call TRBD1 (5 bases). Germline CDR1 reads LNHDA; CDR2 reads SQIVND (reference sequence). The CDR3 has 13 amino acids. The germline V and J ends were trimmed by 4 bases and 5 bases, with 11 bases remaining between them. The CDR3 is CASSTSGRTEAFF. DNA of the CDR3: TGTGCCAGTAGTACTTCAGGGCGGACTGAAGCTTTCTTT.

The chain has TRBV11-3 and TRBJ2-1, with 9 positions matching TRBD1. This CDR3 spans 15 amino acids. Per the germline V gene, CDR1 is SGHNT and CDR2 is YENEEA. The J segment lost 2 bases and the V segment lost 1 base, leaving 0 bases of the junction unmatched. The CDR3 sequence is CASSLGDRAYNEQFF. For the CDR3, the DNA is TGTGCCAGCAGCTTAGGGGACAGGGCCTACAATGAGCAGTTCTTC.

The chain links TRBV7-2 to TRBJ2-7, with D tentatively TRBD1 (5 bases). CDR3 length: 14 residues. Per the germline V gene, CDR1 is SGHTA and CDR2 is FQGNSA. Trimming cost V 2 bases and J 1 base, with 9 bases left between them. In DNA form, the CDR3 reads TGTGCCAGCAGCTTACCAGACAGTTCCTACGAGCAGTACTTC. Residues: CASSLPDSSYEQYF.

CDR3 coding DNA: TGTGCCAGCAGTTGGACACATCAAGAGACCCAGTACTTC. Translated: CASSWTHQETQYF. This chain uses TRBV6-5 with TRBJ2-5, with D maybe TRBD1 (5 bases). The CDR3 totals 13 residues. Looked up from germline, CDR1 is MNHEY and CDR2 is SVGAGI. The germline V and J ends were trimmed by 4 bases and 2 bases, with 8 bases remaining between them.

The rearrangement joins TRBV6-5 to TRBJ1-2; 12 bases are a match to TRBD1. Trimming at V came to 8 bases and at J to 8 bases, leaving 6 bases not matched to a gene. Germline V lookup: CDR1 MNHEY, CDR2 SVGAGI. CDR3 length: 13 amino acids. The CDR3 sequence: CASLPGQGAGYTF. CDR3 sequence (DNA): TGTGCCAGCCTCCCGGGACAGGGGGCCGGCTACACCTTC.

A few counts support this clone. The CDR3 is CASSSSTGNQPQHF. In nucleotides, the CDR3 is TGTGCCAGCAGCTCCTCAACAGGGAATCAGCCCCAGCATTTT. The chain joins TRBV7-6 to TRBJ1-5; tentative D call: TRBD1 (6 bases). Germline CDR1 and CDR2: SGHVS and FNYEAQ. CDR3 size: 14 residues. V was shortened by 4 bases and J by 4 bases, with 11 bases between the two germline ends.

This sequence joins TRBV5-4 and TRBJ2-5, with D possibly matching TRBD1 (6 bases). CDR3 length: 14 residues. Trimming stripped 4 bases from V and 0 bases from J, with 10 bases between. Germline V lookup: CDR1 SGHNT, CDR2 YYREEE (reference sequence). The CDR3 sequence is CASSGDRYQETQYF. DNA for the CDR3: TGTGCCAGCAGCGGCGACAGGTACCAAGAGACCCAGTACTTC.

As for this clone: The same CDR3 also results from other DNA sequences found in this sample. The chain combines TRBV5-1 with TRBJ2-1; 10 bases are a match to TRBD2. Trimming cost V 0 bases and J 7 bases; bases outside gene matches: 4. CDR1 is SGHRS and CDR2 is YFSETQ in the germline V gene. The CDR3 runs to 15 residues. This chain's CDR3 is CASSLGLAGVNEQFF. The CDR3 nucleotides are TGCGCCAGCAGCTTGGGTCTAGCGGGAGTAAATGAGCAGTTCTTC.

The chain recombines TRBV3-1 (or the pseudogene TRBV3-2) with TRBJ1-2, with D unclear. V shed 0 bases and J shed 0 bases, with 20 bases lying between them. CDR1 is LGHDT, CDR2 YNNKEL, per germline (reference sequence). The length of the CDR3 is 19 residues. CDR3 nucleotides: TGTGCCAGCAGCCAAGAACGCGAGGGAATGTTTGCGGCTAACTATGGCTACACCTTC. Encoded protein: CASSQEREGMFAANYGYTF.

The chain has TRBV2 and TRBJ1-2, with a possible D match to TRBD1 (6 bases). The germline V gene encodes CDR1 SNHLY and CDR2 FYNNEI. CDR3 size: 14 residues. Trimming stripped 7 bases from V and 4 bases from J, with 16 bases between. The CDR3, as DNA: TGTGCCAGCAATCCACAGGGCGGGGGCTATGGCTACACCTTC. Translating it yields CASNPQGGGYGYTF.

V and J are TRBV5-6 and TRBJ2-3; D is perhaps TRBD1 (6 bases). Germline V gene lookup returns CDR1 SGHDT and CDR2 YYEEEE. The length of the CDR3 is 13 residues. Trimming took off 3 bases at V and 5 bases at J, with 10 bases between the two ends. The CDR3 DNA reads TGTGCCAGCAGCTACAGGGCTGGAGATACGCAGTATTTT. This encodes CASSYRAGDTQYF. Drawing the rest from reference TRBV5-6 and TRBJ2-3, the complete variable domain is DAGVTQSPTHLIKTRGQQVTLRCSPKSGHDTVSWYQQALGQGPQFIFQYYEEEERQRGNFPDRFSGHQFPNYSSELNVNALLLGDSALYLCASSYRAGDTQYFGPGTRLTVL.

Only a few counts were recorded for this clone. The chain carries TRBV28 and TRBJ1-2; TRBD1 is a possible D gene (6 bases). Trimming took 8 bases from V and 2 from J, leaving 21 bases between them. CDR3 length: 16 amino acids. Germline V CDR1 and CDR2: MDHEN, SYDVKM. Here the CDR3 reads CASQGPGTGWNYGYTF. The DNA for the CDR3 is TGTGCCAGCCAAGGTCCCGGCACAGGGTGGAACTATGGCTACACCTTC.

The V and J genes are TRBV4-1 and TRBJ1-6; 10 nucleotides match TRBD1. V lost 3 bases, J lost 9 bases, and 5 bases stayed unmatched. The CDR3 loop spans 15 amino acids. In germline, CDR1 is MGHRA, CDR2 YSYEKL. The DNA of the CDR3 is TGCGCCAGCAGCCACGGACAGGGGGTACGTTCACCCCTCCACTTT. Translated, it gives CASSHGQGVRSPLHF.

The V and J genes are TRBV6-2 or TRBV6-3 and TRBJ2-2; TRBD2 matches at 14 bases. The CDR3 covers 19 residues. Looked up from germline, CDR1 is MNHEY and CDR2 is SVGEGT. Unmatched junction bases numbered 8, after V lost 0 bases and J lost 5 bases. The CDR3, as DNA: TGTGCCAGCAGTTACTCGACTAGCGGGGGGGCCAGCAGGACCGGGGAGCTGTTTTTT. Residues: CASSYSTSGGASRTGELFF.

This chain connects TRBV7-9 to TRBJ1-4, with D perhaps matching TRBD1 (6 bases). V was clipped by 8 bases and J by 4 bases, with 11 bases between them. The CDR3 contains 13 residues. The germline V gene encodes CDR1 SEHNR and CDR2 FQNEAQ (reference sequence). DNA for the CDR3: TGTGCCAGCGGTAGGGGGGGTAATGAAAAACTGTTTTTT. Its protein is CASGRGGNEKLFF.

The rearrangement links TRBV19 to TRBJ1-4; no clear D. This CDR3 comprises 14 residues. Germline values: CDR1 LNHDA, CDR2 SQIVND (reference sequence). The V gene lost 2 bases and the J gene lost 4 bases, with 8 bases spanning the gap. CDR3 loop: CASSISRFNEKLFF. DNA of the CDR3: TGTGCCAGTAGTATAAGCAGGTTTAATGAAAAACTGTTTTTT.

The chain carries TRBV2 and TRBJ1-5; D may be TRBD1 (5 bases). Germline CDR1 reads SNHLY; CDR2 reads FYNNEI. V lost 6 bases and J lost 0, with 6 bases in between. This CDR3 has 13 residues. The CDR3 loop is CASRQDSNQPQHF. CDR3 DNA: TGTGCCAGCAGACAGGATAGCAATCAGCCCCAGCATTTT.

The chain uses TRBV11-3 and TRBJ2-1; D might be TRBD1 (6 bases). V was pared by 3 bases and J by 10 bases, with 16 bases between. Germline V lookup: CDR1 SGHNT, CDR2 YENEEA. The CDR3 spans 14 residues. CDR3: CASSFSVPGDEQFF. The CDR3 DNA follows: TGTGCCAGCAGCTTCTCCGTTCCAGGGGACGAGCAGTTCTTC.

CDR3 residues: CASSVAGLAAGELFF. CDR3 nucleotides: TGTGCCAGCAGCGTAGCGGGACTAGCGGCCGGGGAGCTGTTTTTT. This chain links TRBV9 with TRBJ2-2; 11 nucleotides agree with TRBD2. Trimming at V came to 0 bases and at J to 6 bases, leaving 1 base not matched to a gene. The CDR3 runs 15 residues. Germline assignment: CDR1 SGDLS and CDR2 YYNGEE. The full variable domain, completed using reference TRBV9 and TRBJ2-2, is DSGVTQTPKHLITATGQRVTLRCSPRSGDLSVYWYQQSLDQGLQFLIQYYNGEERAKGNILERFSAQQFPDLHSELNLSSLELGDSALYFCASSVAGLAAGELFFGEGSRLTVL.

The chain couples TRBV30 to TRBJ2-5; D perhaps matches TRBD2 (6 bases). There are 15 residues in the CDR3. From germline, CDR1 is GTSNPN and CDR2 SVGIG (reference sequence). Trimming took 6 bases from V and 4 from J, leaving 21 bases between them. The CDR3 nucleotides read TGTGCCTGTAGGCGAGGAACTCTGGGGGGAGAGACCCAGTACTTC. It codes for CACRRGTLGGETQYF. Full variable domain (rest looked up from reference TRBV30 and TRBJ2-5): SQTIHQWPATLVQPVGSPLSLECTVEGTSNPNLYWYRQAAGRGLQLLFYSVGIGQISSEVPQNLSASRPQDRQFILSSKKLLLSDSGFYLCACRRGTLGGETQYFGPGTRLLVL.

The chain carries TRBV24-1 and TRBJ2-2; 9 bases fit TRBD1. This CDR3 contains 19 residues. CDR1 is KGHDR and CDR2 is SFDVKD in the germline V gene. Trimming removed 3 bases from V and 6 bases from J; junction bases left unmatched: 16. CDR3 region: CATSDRLTGGASNAGELFF. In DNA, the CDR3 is TGTGCCACCAGTGATCGCCTTACAGGGGGCGCTTCAAACGCCGGGGAGCTGTTTTTT.